What follows are 26 T cell receptor beta chains derived from one specimen sequenced in a study of blood T cell repertoires in COVID-19. Using immunoSEQ multiplex PCR, the repertoire was profiled, and TCRdb retains in-frame clones only, with some absent. The profile shows 30,000 to 35,000 clones, less than 85% of them singletons. The sequenced material came from peripheral blood. These receptors came from a human donor with acute or convalescent COVID-19. The donor label of this sample is uncertain.

The V call is TRBV7-9, the J call TRBJ1-6; D not resolved. CDR1 is SEHNR, CDR2 FQNEAQ, per germline (reference sequence). Trimming removed 5 bases from V and 9 bases from J, with 8 bases in between. CDR3 length equals 12 residues. CDR3 amino acids: CASSDAGSPLHF. For the CDR3, the DNA is TGTGCCAGCAGCGATGCAGGTTCACCCCTCCACTTT.

The J gene is TRBJ2-3, the V gene TRBV4-2, with D possibly TRBD2 on 6 matching bases. Germline V gives CDR1 LGHNA, CDR2 YNFKEQ. The CDR3 is 15 amino acids. V lost 4 bases and J 2 bases, leaving 13 bases between the germline ends. CDR3 amino acids: CASSPGIAATDTQYF. The CDR3 nucleotides read TGTGCCAGCAGCCCCGGGATAGCGGCCACAGATACGCAGTATTTT.

The chain carries TRBV6-5 and TRBJ1-1; a weak D match, TRBD1 (5 bases). The CDR3 covers 13 residues. The germline CDR1 and CDR2 sequences are MNHEY and SVGAGI. V lost 2 bases and J lost 11, with 15 bases in between. The CDR3 loop reads CASSYDQGSGAFF. Written as DNA, the CDR3 is TGTGCCAGCAGTTACGATCAGGGTAGTGGCGCTTTCTTT.

V gene TRBV24-1 combines with J gene TRBJ2-1; 9 bases agree with TRBD1. V dropped 4 bases and J dropped 3; count of bases not matched to a gene: 6. This CDR3 spans 16 amino acids. Per the germline V gene, CDR1 is KGHDR and CDR2 is SFDVKD. The CDR3 coding sequence is TGTGCCACCAGTGAATCAGGACAGGGGAGCTACAATGAGCAGTTCTTC. Its translation is CATSESGQGSYNEQFF.

V and J are TRBV28 and TRBJ2-7, with a tentative D call TRBD1 (5 bases). The V end lost 8 bases, the J end lost 3 bases, and 11 bases lay between the germline ends. Germline V lookup: CDR1 MDHEN, CDR2 SYDVKM. This CDR3 is 12 amino acids long. This CDR3 is CASQGGLYEQYF. The CDR3 DNA sequence: TGTGCCAGCCAGGGTGGCCTCTACGAGCAGTACTTC. Combining the CDR3 with reference TRBV28 and TRBJ2-7 gives the whole variable domain DVKVTQSSRYLVKRTGEKVFLECVQDMDHENMFWYRQDPGLGLRLIYFSYDVKMKEKGDIPEGYSVSREKKERFSLILESASTNQTSMYLCASQGGLYEQYFGPGTRLTVT.

This chain joins TRBV19 and TRBJ1-3; possibly TRBD1 for D (6 bases). The CDR3 sequence is 15 residues long. V was cut by 10 bases and J by 0 bases, with 16 bases left in between. Per germline, CDR1 LNHDA and CDR2 SQIVND (reference sequence). CDR3 bases: TGTGCCACTTCAAGGACAGCCGACTCTGGAAACACCATATATTTT. Protein product: CATSRTADSGNTIYF.

The V and J genes are TRBV18 and TRBJ2-7; 9 nucleotides agree with TRBD2. The germline gives CDR1 KGHSH, CDR2 LQKENI. J was trimmed by 3 bases and V by 3 bases; bases with no gene match: 6. CDR3 length: 15 residues. The CDR3 loop is CASSPGGGGSYEQYF. The CDR3, as DNA: TGTGCCAGCTCACCCGGCGGGGGGGGTAGCTACGAGCAGTACTTC.

The chain recombines TRBV5-5 with TRBJ1-1; maybe TRBD1 (5 bases). Germline values: CDR1 SGHKS, CDR2 YYEKEE (reference sequence). The CDR3 contains 14 residues. Deletions cut 3 bases from V and 4 bases from J, with 13 bases between. CDR3 region: CASSWGAGGTEAFF. The CDR3 nucleotides read TGTGCCAGCAGCTGGGGCGCGGGGGGCACTGAAGCTTTCTTT.

The chain combines TRBV6-5 with TRBJ1-2, with 10 bases identical to TRBD1. The junction had 6 bases not matched to a gene; V was cut back by 6 bases and J by 8 bases. Germline values: CDR1 MNHEY, CDR2 SVGAGI. The CDR3 runs to 13 residues. CDR3 sequence: CASSYRTGGGYTF. The CDR3 coding sequence is TGTGCCAGCAGCTACCGGACAGGGGGAGGCTACACCTTC.

The chain carries TRBV7-2 and TRBJ1-6; tentative D call: TRBD1 (5 bases). The CDR3 contains 15 residues. V lost 1 base to trimming and J lost 14 bases, with 18 bases between them. CDR1 is SGHTA, CDR2 FQGNSA, per germline. The CDR3 region is CASSLGGDSDLTLHF. CDR3 coding DNA: TGTGCCAGCAGCTTAGGGGGGGACTCCGATTTAACCCTCCACTTT.

DNA for the CDR3: TGTGCCAGCAGTTCCATTAATGAAAAACTGTTTTTT. This translates into CASSSINEKLFF. The rearrangement uses TRBV6-6 and TRBJ1-4; D gene uncertain. Germline V gene data show CDR1 as MNHNY and CDR2 as SVGAGI (reference sequence). Trimming shortened V by 4 bases and J by 4 bases, and 4 bases separated the two germline ends. The CDR3 is made up of 12 amino acids.

A few counts support this clone. The chain links TRBV19 to TRBJ1-1, with 10 bases fitting TRBD1. The CDR3 runs 14 residues. Trimming removed 5 bases from V and 10 bases from J; junction bases left unmatched: 10. The germline CDR1 and CDR2 sequences are LNHDA and SQIVND (reference sequence). CDR3 DNA: TGTGCCAGTAGTTCTCTCGGACAGGGGGGAAGAGCTTTCTTT. Translation: CASSSLGQGGRAFF.

V usage is TRBV7-8 and J usage is TRBJ1-4; perhaps TRBD1 as D (6 bases). Germline assignment: CDR1 SGHVS and CDR2 FQNEAQ. This CDR3 is built from 15 residues. Deletions cut 5 bases from V and 5 bases from J, with 15 bases between. The CDR3 is CASSPPGHKNEKLFF. The CDR3 coding sequence is TGTGCCAGCAGCCCCCCGGGACACAAGAATGAAAAACTGTTTTTT.

V usage is TRBV29-1 and J usage is TRBJ2-5; TRBD2 aligns across 14 bases. The CDR3 is 17 residues long. J was trimmed by 4 bases and V by 0 bases; bases with no gene match: 7. The germline CDR1 and CDR2 sequences are SQVTM and ANQGSEA. This chain's CDR3 is CSVEEFEGLAGAETQYF. The CDR3 DNA reads TGCAGCGTTGAAGAATTTGAGGGACTAGCGGGAGCAGAGACCCAGTACTTC.

J is TRBJ1-1 and V is TRBV5-1, with 8 nucleotides matching TRBD1. The germline V gene encodes CDR1 SGHRS and CDR2 YFSETQ. Trimming removed 5 bases from V and 4 bases from J; junction bases left unmatched: 10. This CDR3 is built from 15 residues. The CDR3 loop is CASSQTGTGGTEAFF. In DNA form, the CDR3 reads TGCGCCAGCAGTCAAACCGGGACAGGAGGCACTGAAGCTTTCTTT.

The chain links TRBV5-5 to TRBJ1-2; 8 bases line up with TRBD1. Germline values: CDR1 SGHKS, CDR2 YYEKEE (reference sequence). CDR3 length: 16 amino acids. With V trimmed by 5 bases and J by 8 bases, 17 bases remained unmatched. In DNA, the CDR3 is TGTGCCAGCAGTTCGGACAGGGCGGCCTCTCTGGTCGGCTACACCTTC. Its translation: CASSSDRAASLVGYTF.

This clone was found a few times. This rearrangement joins TRBV18 to TRBJ2-2, with 9 bases that match TRBD2. CDR1 KGHSH and CDR2 LQKENI come from the germline V gene. This CDR3 is built from 15 residues. V was clipped by 6 bases and J by 5 bases; unmatched bases: 7. The CDR3 bases are TGTGCCAGCTCGCGAGCGGGGGGAACAACCGGGGAGCTGTTTTTT. Amino acid sequence: CASSRAGGTTGELFF.

This chain connects TRBV5-1 to TRBJ1-1; the match to TRBD1 covers 9 bases. The CDR3 covers 16 residues. The ends lost 4 bases at V and 8 bases at J; junction bases unmatched: 15. The V gene's germline CDR1 is SGHRS and CDR2 YFSETQ. The CDR3 sequence: CASSTRTGVPSREAFF. The CDR3 nucleotides read TGCGCCAGCAGCACACGGACAGGGGTCCCCTCGAGGGAAGCTTTCTTT.

Only a few counts were recorded for this clone. This chain connects TRBV4-1 to TRBJ1-4, with D uncertain. V lost 2 bases to trimming and J lost 7 bases, with 5 bases between them. Germline lookup yields CDR1 MGHRA and CDR2 YSYEKL. The CDR3 spans 12 residues. CDR3 in amino acids: CASSQNFEKLFF. In DNA form, the CDR3 reads TGCGCCAGCAGCCAAAACTTTGAAAAACTGTTTTTT.

The chain recombines TRBV7-2 with TRBJ1-2, with 10 bases matching TRBD1. Trimming removed 5 bases from V and 8 bases from J; junction bases left unmatched: 2. The CDR3 is made up of 12 amino acids. CDR1 SGHTA and CDR2 FQGNSA come from the germline V gene. CDR3 loop: CASSPGQGGYTF. DNA of the CDR3: TGTGCCAGCAGCCCGGGACAGGGGGGCTACACCTTC.

V is TRBV7-2 and J is TRBJ2-7; perhaps TRBD2 as D (6 bases). Germline V gene lookup returns CDR1 SGHTA and CDR2 FQGNSA. CDR3 length: 15 amino acids. V lost 5 bases, J lost 2 bases, and 16 bases lay in between. In DNA, the CDR3 is TGTGCCAGCAGCGCAGGGACTGACACTACCTACGAGCAGTACTTC. It codes for CASSAGTDTTYEQYF.

The chain joins TRBV10-1 to TRBJ1-5; 8 bases fit TRBD1. The germline CDR1 and CDR2 sequences are WNHNN and SYGVQD (reference sequence). The CDR3 runs to 17 residues. The trim removed 5 bases at V and 0 bases at J, leaving 9 bases unmatched. The CDR3 coding sequence is TGCGCCAGCAGTACGTTCCAGGGGGCCTATAGCAATCAGCCCCAGCATTTT. Encoded protein: CASSTFQGAYSNQPQHF.

The rearrangement links TRBV7-2 to TRBJ1-2, with D possibly matching TRBD1 (5 bases). This CDR3 contains 14 residues. The germline gives CDR1 SGHTA, CDR2 FQGNSA. V was clipped by 6 bases and J by 0 bases, with 11 bases between them. DNA for the CDR3: TGTGCCAGCAGTCAGGGCAAAGCTAACTATGGCTACACCTTC. Amino acid sequence: CASSQGKANYGYTF.

The rearrangement links TRBV5-5 to TRBJ2-2; 10 nucleotides match TRBD1. In germline, CDR1 is SGHKS, CDR2 YYEKEE (reference sequence). The CDR3 sequence is 15 residues long. With V trimmed by 6 bases and J by 6 bases, 8 bases remained unmatched. The CDR3 region has the DNA TGTGCCAGCACCTCCGGGACAGGGGTTTCCGGGGAGCTGTTTTTT. This sequence encodes CASTSGTGVSGELFF.

This clone occurred a few times. The rearrangement joins TRBV6-5 to TRBJ1-4, with TRBD1 matching over 9 bases. The CDR3 runs to 14 residues. Germline CDR1 reads MNHEY; CDR2 reads SVGAGI. Unmatched junction bases numbered 6, after V lost 6 bases and J lost 7 bases. The CDR3 nucleotides read TGTGCCAGCAGACCGGACAGGGGAGGTGAAAAACTGTTTTTT. Protein: CASRPDRGGEKLFF.

This clone was picked up one time. This chain connects TRBV7-3 to TRBJ2-5, with TRBD2 matching 11 bases. V gave up 5 bases and J gave up 2 bases; unmatched junction bases: 7. Germline V gene sequence: CDR1 SGHTA, CDR2 FQGTGA. This CDR3 has 16 amino acids. This CDR3 reads CASSLGTSGTQETQYF. The CDR3, as DNA: TGTGCCAGCAGCCTAGGGACTAGCGGAACTCAAGAGACCCAGTACTTC.